The rows below give T cell receptor beta chains drawn from one sample of a study of cytomegalovirus exposure and HLA in healthy donors. The protocol was immunoSEQ multiplex PCR, while the TCRdb copy is restricted to in-frame clones and leaves out a portion. The repertoire consists of about 110,000 clones, with 65% to 80% occurring once and the leading ten covering roughly 3.6%. What was sequenced was PBMCs. These receptors came from a man aged 55 to 70 in good health and CMV-seronegative. Each CDR3 is given with its conserved first and last residue. A D gene is named only where the DNA matches it firmly. Expanded clones are given a class, and other clones once, few, many or no size at all.

CDR3 DNA | CDR3 protein | D gene | V gene | clone size | J gene
TGTGCCAGCAGCCTTGACCCTCAGACAGACTACGAGCAGTACTTC | CASSLDPQTDYEQYF | - | TRBV6-5 | - | TRBJ2-7
TGTGCCAGCACCCCGACAGGTTTTAGCAATCAGCCCCAGCATTTT | CASTPTGFSNQPQHF | - | TRBV7-2 | few | TRBJ1-5
TGCGCCAGCAGCTTGGGTCGCGGGGGGGAAGAGACCCAGTACTTC | CASSLGRGGEETQYF | TRBD2 | TRBV5-1 | - | TRBJ2-5
TGTGCCAGCAGTTTAGGACAGGGGGCTGGCTCACCCCTCCACTTT | CASSLGQGAGSPLHF | TRBD1 | TRBV27 | - | TRBJ1-6
TGTGCCAGTAGTATAGATGGCCAGGGCAATGAGCAGTTCTTC | CASSIDGQGNEQFF | - | TRBV19 | few | TRBJ2-1
TGTGCCAGTAGTCTAACAGATACGCAGTATTTT | CASSLTDTQYF | - | TRBV19 | - | TRBJ2-3
TGTGCCAGCAGACGAGATACTAGCGGGGGCGGGGAGCTGTTTTTT | CASRRDTSGGGELFF | TRBD2 | TRBV2 | - | TRBJ2-2
TGTGCCAGCTCAGAAAGGGAGACCGGGGAGCTGTTTTTT | CASSERETGELFF | - | TRBV18 | - | TRBJ2-2
TGCGCCAGCAGCTTGGCGGCAGGGGGAACTGAAGCTTTCTTT | CASSLAAGGTEAFF | TRBD1 | TRBV5-1 | - | TRBJ1-1
TGTGCCAGCAGCTTATCGACAGGGAATTCACCCCTCCACTTT | CASSLSTGNSPLHF | TRBD1 | TRBV7-2 | - | TRBJ1-6
TGTGCCAGTAGCTACGTTCTGGGACAGCCGATTTACACCTTC | CASSYVLGQPIYTF | TRBD1 | TRBV19 | - | TRBJ1-2
TGTGCCAGTAGTATAAGCAGCGGGGGGGCCTACGAGCAGTACTTC | CASSISSGGAYEQYF | TRBD2 | TRBV19 | few | TRBJ2-7
TGCGCCAGCAGCTTGACAGGACAGGACTCCTACGAGCAGTACTTC | CASSLTGQDSYEQYF | TRBD1 | TRBV5-1 | - | TRBJ2-7
TGTGCCAGCAGCCCTAGCGAGGGGGGGTACAATGAGCAGTTCTTC | CASSPSEGGYNEQFF | - | TRBV7-2 | - | TRBJ2-1
TGTGCCAGCAGCCCGGGCCCGGGGGATACGCAGTATTTT | CASSPGPGDTQYF | - | TRBV9 | - | TRBJ2-3
TGTGCCAGCAGTTTACCAGACAGGGGGCCTTATAGCAATCAGCCCCAGCATTTT | CASSLPDRGPYSNQPQHF | TRBD1 | TRBV28 | - | TRBJ1-5
TGTGCCAGTAGTATCGGGACAGCAACCGAAAAACTGTTTTTT | CASSIGTATEKLFF | TRBD1 | TRBV19 | - | TRBJ1-4
TGTGCCAGCAGTGAAGACGGTGGTCTCAATCAGCCCCAGCATTTT | CASSEDGGLNQPQHF | - | TRBV6-1 | - | TRBJ1-5
TGTGCCAGCAGCTGGGGGACTAGGAGCACAGATACGCAGTATTTT | CASSWGTRSTDTQYF | TRBD2 | TRBV5-8 | few | TRBJ2-3
TGTGCCAGCAGCCGCGGGAACACTGAAGCTTTCTTT | CASSRGNTEAFF | - | TRBV7-9 | many | TRBJ1-1
TGTGCCAGCAGCTTAGGACTAGCGGGGGGGAGGTACTTC | CASSLGLAGGRYF | TRBD2 | TRBV5-4 | - | TRBJ2-4
TGCGCCAGCGCGAGGGACAGGGGGAACACTGAAGCTTTCTTT | CASARDRGNTEAFF | TRBD1 | TRBV5-1 | - | TRBJ1-1
TGTGCCAGCAGCTTAGTCCCTAGGACTCTCTCCTTCTACAATGAGCAGTTCTTC | CASSLVPRTLSFYNEQFF | - | TRBV11-1 | - | TRBJ2-1
TGTGCCAGCAGCTCCCCCGGGATCGGTAAATACTCTGGAAACACCATATATTTT | CASSSPGIGKYSGNTIYF | - | TRBV5-6 | few | TRBJ1-3
TGTGCCAGCAGCTTGGGGGGGGACACTGAAGCTTTCTTT | CASSLGGDTEAFF | - | TRBV5-6 | - | TRBJ1-1
TGCGCCAGCAGCTTGGCCGGGACAGGGAGGGGTGAAAAACTGTTTTTT | CASSLAGTGRGEKLFF | TRBD1 | TRBV5-1 | - | TRBJ1-4
TGTGCCAGCAGCTGGGACAGGAACACTGAAGCTTTCTTT | CASSWDRNTEAFF | TRBD1 | TRBV7-8 | - | TRBJ1-1
TGTGCCAGCAGCGGCGGGGAATACTCCTACAATGAGCAGTTCTTC | CASSGGEYSYNEQFF | - | TRBV7-2 | - | TRBJ2-1
TGCGCCAGCAGTGCTTACAGGGGATCGGTAAAACTGTTTTTT | CASSAYRGSVKLFF | TRBD1 | TRBV10-1 | few | TRBJ1-4
TGTGCCAGCTCATCGGACAGGGGTTTGACTGAAGCTTTCTTT | CASSSDRGLTEAFF | TRBD1 | TRBV18 | - | TRBJ1-1
TGTGCCAGCAGCTACCGGGGAGCAAGGGCCCTCCACTTT | CASSYRGARALHF | - | TRBV5-8 | - | TRBJ1-6
TGTGCCAGCAGCTTTGACAGCAACTTAGGCTACACCTTC | CASSFDSNLGYTF | - | TRBV5-5 | - | TRBJ1-2
TGCAGCGTATTCCCGAGGACAGGGGCAGATACGCAGTATTTT | CSVFPRTGADTQYF | TRBD1 | TRBV29-1 | - | TRBJ2-3
TGCGCCAGCAGTAGACAGGGCCCACCTATACAAGAGACCCAGTACTTC | CASSRQGPPIQETQYF | TRBD1 | TRBV4-1 | - | TRBJ2-5
TGCGCCAGCAGCCAAGATTTTCAGGTCAGCAACACCGGGGAGCTGTTTTTT | CASSQDFQVSNTGELFF | - | TRBV4-3 | - | TRBJ2-2
TGCGCCAGCAGCTTGGCAGGGGGCGAGAACATTCAGTACTTC | CASSLAGGENIQYF | TRBD1 | TRBV5-1 | - | TRBJ2-4
TGTGCCAGCAGCGTAGGGGGACAGGGAGGGGAAAAACTGTTTTTT | CASSVGGQGGEKLFF | TRBD1 | TRBV9 | - | TRBJ1-4
TGTGCCAGTATGGGACTAGCGGGAAAGCCCGGGGAGCTGTTTTTT | CASMGLAGKPGELFF | TRBD2 | TRBV19 | few | TRBJ2-2
TGTGCCAGCACTCTCCCGCAGGGCAGCTCCTACAATGAGCAGTTCTTC | CASTLPQGSSYNEQFF | - | TRBV28 | - | TRBJ2-1
TGTGCCAGCAGTGATAGACTAGCTCCGGGGGCCAAAAACATTCAGTACTTC | CASSDRLAPGAKNIQYF | TRBD2 | TRBV6-1 | - | TRBJ2-4
TGCGCCAGCAGCTTAGGGGCGGCAACTAATGAAAAACTGTTTTTT | CASSLGAATNEKLFF | - | TRBV5-1 | - | TRBJ1-4
TGTGCCAGCAGCCCCGGCTCGGGGTCCGGGGGTTCTTCACCCCTCCACTTT | CASSPGSGSGGSSPLHF | - | TRBV4-2 | - | TRBJ1-6
TGTGCCACCAGCAGAGGGACTAGCGGGGGACTGTACCAAGAGACCCAGTACTTC | CATSRGTSGGLYQETQYF | TRBD2 | TRBV15 | - | TRBJ2-5
TGCGCCAGCAGCCGGGGGGGGACAGGGGAAGAACCCCTCCACTTT | CASSRGGTGEEPLHF | TRBD1 | TRBV5-1 | - | TRBJ1-6
TGTGCCAGCAGTTTTGACAGGGGAACTGAAGCTTTCTTT | CASSFDRGTEAFF | TRBD1 | TRBV6-5 | - | TRBJ1-1
TGTGCCAGCACCTCCTCCGGGACTGTATATGGCTACACCTTC | CASTSSGTVYGYTF | - | TRBV28 | - | TRBJ1-2
TGTGCCAGCAGCTTGACGTGGGGGGCTAACTATGGCTACACCTTC | CASSLTWGANYGYTF | - | TRBV5-5 | few | TRBJ1-2
TGTGCCAGCAGTCTCCCGGGACACCCCTCCCTCTACACCTTC | CASSLPGHPSLYTF | - | TRBV28 | - | TRBJ1-2
TGTGCCAGCAGCCTACAGGGCCAGAACACTGAAGCTTTCTTT | CASSLQGQNTEAFF | - | TRBV2 | - | TRBJ1-1
TGTGCCACCGGGGGGTCTAGCACAGATACGCAGTATTTT | CATGGSSTDTQYF | - | TRBV15 | once | TRBJ2-3
TGTGCCAGCAGTGTTATTCCAGGGGCAGGCGGCTACACCTTC | CASSVIPGAGGYTF | - | TRBV6-1 | - | TRBJ1-2
TGTGCCAGCAGCTTGGCCGGGGGGGGCTGGACAGATACGCAGTATTTT | CASSLAGGGWTDTQYF | TRBD2 | TRBV5-4 | once | TRBJ2-3
TGTGCCAGTAACTCTGGGGCCAACGTCCTGACTTTC | CASNSGANVLTF | - | TRBV7-9 | - | TRBJ2-6
TGTGCCAGCAGCCCCTTAGCTACGCAGTATTTT | CASSPLATQYF | - | TRBV25-1 | - | TRBJ2-3
TGCGCCAGCAGCCAAGATGGGCGCGACAGGCAAGAGACCCAGTACTTC | CASSQDGRDRQETQYF | - | TRBV4-3 | - | TRBJ2-5